The sequence of this T cell receptor beta chain was determined in a study of CD4 T cells in relation to SARS-CoV-2 and coronaviruses. Study-level information: TCR beta CDR3s were sequenced after roughly nine-day antigen culture of PBMCs. The HLA restriction of the shared crossreactive spike epitopes was mapped.

As for this clone: The antigen remains unidentified.

The CDR3 length is 13 residues. Germline assignment: CDR1 LNHDA and CDR2 SQIVND (reference sequence). V shed 1 base and J shed 5 bases, with 6 bases lying between them. The unexposed donors gave CD4+ T cells in about 2010-2019, prior to COVID-19. After about 10 days of culture, CD4+ T cells were isolated. Cells permitting, SARS-CoV-2 S/N and four cold-coronavirus spikes were tested on unexposed-donor CD4+ T cells. Cultures received half-medium IL-2 refreshes on days 3 and 7. Sequencing was performed with immunoSEQ multiplex PCR; in TCRdb, only in-frame clones are kept and a portion is missing. Seen here are about 30,000 clones, around 72% observed once, and the top ten hold roughly an eighth.

This chain uses TRBV19 with TRBJ2-1; D gene unclear. This clonotype originated in a human donor in good health. Sample: CD4+ T cells from PBMCs, cultured in vitro. CDR3 loop: CASSIGAHNEQFF. As DNA, the CDR3 is TGTGCCAGTAGTATAGGGGCTCACAATGAGCAGTTCTTC.